This T cell receptor beta chain was sequenced for a study of CD8 T cells in ankylosing spondylitis. Findings and caveats of the study: CD8+ cells made up the disease-linked clones, which were relatively rare in peripheral blood. It was reported that disease-linked clones were significantly enriched in matched ankylosing spondylitis synovial fluid.

The ends lost 6 bases at V and 8 bases at J; junction bases unmatched: 4. CDR1 and CDR2 (germline): MNHEY, SVGAGI. The length of the CDR3 is 12 residues. This clonotype has at least ten counts. Its matching antigen is unknown. A quantitative 5'-RACE method, one with molecular barcodes, was used to make TCR beta libraries. One entry per CDR3 protein, called by TCRdb with MiXCR from the 5' RACE reads. The table records 200,000 to 250,000 distinct CDR3 sequences, 8% to 11% of them present only once. Sequenced sample: blood, either unsorted or a sorted T cell fraction (not recorded which). V usage is TRBV6-5 and J usage is TRBJ1-1; 9 nucleotides align to TRBD1. The sequence was obtained from a male donor with ankylosing spondylitis or in good health (not recorded which). The CDR3 DNA reads as TGTGCCAGCAGAGGACAGGGGCTGGAAGCTTTCTTT. This codes for CASRGQGLEAFF.